The source of this TCR beta chain is a study of regulatory T cells in long-lasting Graves disease. Study at large: For a period under 3 months, newly diagnosed Graves' patients had taken antithyroid drugs.

TCR beta libraries were built with iRepertoire HTBI primers and Arm-PCR of CDR3 regions. The authors' processing: The samples included roughly 61 TRBV and more than 12 TRBJ segments. MiXCR, applied by TCRdb to the multiplex PCR reads, yields one record per CDR3 protein. TCRdb's processing, not the authors', yielded these V and J calls. The sample includes roughly 610,000 distinct CDR3 sequences, around 17% of them seen just once. Germline V gene lookup returns CDR1 MDHEN and CDR2 SYDVKM. V dropped 3 bases and J dropped 12; count of bases not matched to a gene: 10. This CDR3 spans 13 amino acids. A word on this clonotype: Possible read error: a much larger clone is one base away.

The time point denotes: newly diagnosed GD, antithyroid drugs for less than 3 months. Construction of the TCR library relied on RNA isolated from PBMCs. The same data also contributed to another study, on T cells in Graves' hyperthyroidism and ophthalmopathy.

This clonotype originated in a woman in her 30s with Graves disease. The genes are TRBV28 and TRBJ1-1; the match to TRBD1 covers 7 bases. The sequencing used peripheral blood mononuclear cells (PBMCs), collected at new diagnosis, from a patient treated with antithyroid drugs. The CDR3 is CASSLSGGMTTFF. The CDR3 region has the DNA TGTGCCAGCAGTTTGTCAGGGGGTATGACTACTTTCTTT.